This T cell receptor (beta chain) was captured by sequencing in a study of a mutant IDH1 vaccine in newly diagnosed glioma. As for the study in general: The initiation of vaccination occurred 4-6 weeks after radiotherapy alone, or with temozolomide cycles.

Broader study findings: Whatever changes occurred in top peripheral T cell clonotypes seemed unrelated to pseudoprogression.

As to this clone: As yet, its antigen is unknown.

From germline, CDR1 is MDHEN and CDR2 SYDVKM. This CDR3 spans 16 amino acids. V shed 1 base, J shed 5 bases, and the junction held 10 bases outside the gene matches. The data were produced by immunoSEQ multiplex PCR, yet TCRdb's version contains in-frame clones alone and is incomplete. The sample holds about 60,000 clones, about four fifths seen once. Time point here: week 11, during vaccination. With topical imiquimod, each dose of the vaccine consisted of 300 ug of mutant IDH1 20-mer peptide. The donor cohort comprised cases of new WHO grade 3 or 4 IDH1-mutant, ATRX-lost astrocytoma. This chain connects TRBV28 to TRBJ1-2; 7 bases are a match to TRBD1. The clonotype was recovered from a man aged 25-40 years with glioma. Sequenced material: PBMCs, taken from a glioma patient whose treatment included an IDH1 peptide vaccine. Written as DNA, the CDR3 is TGTGCCAGCAGTTTATACCCCACAGGGGAAAATTATGGCTACACCTTC. Its protein product is CASSLYPTGENYGYTF.